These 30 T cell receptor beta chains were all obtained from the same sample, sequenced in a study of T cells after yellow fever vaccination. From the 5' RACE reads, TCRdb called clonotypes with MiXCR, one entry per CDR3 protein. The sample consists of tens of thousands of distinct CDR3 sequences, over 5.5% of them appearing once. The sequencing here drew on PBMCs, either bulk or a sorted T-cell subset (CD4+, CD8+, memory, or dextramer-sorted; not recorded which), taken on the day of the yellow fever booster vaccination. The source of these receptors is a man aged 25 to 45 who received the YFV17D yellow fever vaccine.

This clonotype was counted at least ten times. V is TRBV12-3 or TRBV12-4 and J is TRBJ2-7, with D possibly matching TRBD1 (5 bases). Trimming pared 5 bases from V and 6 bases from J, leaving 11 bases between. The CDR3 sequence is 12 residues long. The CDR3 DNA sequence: TGTGCCAGCAGTCCCAGGGTTTCCGAGCAGTACTTC. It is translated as CASSPRVSEQYF.

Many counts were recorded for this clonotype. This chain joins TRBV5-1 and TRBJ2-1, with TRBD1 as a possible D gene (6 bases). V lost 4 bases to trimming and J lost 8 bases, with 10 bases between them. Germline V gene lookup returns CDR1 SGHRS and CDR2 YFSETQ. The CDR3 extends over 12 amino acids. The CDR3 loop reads CASSAQGYEQFF. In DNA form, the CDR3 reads TGCGCCAGCAGCGCACAGGGATATGAGCAGTTCTTC. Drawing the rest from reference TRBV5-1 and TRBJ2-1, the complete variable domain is KAGVTQTPRYLIKTRGQQVTLSCSPISGHRSVSWYQQTPGQGLQFLFEYFSETQRNKGNFPGRFSGRQFSNSRSEMNVSTLELGDSALYLCASSAQGYEQFFGPGTRLTVL.

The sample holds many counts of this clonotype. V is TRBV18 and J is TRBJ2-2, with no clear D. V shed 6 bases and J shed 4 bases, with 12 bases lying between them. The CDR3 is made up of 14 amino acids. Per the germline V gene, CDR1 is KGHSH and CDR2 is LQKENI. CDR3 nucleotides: TGTGCCAGCTCGGGTGGTCCGGTCACCGGGGAGCTGTTTTTT. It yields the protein CASSGGPVTGELFF.

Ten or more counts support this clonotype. Written as DNA, the CDR3 is TGTGCCAGCAGCCCGACTGGGCCAGGGTTCTATGGCTACACCTTC. Its translation: CASSPTGPGFYGYTF. The chain combines TRBV11-2 with TRBJ1-2; D may be TRBD1 (5 bases). CDR1 SGHAT and CDR2 FQNNGV come from the germline V gene. The CDR3 runs 15 residues. V shed 5 bases and J shed 4 bases, with 17 bases lying between them.

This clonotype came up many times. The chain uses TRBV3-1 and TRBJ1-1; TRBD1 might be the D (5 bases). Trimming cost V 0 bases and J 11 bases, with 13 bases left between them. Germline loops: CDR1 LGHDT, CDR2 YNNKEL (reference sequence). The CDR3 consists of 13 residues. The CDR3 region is CASSQDRGRVAFF. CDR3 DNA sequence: TGTGCCAGCAGCCAAGATCGAGGCAGGGTGGCTTTCTTT.

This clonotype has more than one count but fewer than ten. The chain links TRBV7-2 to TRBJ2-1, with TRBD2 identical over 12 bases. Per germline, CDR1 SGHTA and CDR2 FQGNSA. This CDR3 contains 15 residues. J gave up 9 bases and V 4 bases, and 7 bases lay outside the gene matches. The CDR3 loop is CASSWLAGGGSEQFF. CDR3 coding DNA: TGTGCCAGCAGCTGGCTAGCGGGAGGGGGCAGTGAGCAGTTCTTC.

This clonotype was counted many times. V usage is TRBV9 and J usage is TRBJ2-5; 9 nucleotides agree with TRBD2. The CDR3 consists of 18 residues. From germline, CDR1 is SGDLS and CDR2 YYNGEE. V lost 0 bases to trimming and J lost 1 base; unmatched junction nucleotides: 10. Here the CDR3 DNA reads TGTGCCAGCAGCGTAGGACAGTCAGCGGGAGGAATCCAAGAGACCCAGTACTTC. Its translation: CASSVGQSAGGIQETQYF. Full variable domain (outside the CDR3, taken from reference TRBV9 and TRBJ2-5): DSGVTQTPKHLITATGQRVTLRCSPRSGDLSVYWYQQSLDQGLQFLIQYYNGEERAKGNILERFSAQQFPDLHSELNLSSLELGDSALYFCASSVGQSAGGIQETQYFGPGTRLLVL.

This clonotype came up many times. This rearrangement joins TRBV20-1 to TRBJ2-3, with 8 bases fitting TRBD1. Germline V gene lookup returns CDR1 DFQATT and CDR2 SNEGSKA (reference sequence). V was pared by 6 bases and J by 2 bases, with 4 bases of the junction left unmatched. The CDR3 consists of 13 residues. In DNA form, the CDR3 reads TGCAGTGCCGAGGACAGGGACACAGATACGCAGTATTTT. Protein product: CSAEDRDTDTQYF.

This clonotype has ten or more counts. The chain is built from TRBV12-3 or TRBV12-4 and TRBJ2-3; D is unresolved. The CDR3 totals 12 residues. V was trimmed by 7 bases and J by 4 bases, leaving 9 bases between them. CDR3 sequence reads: CASTLWADTQYF. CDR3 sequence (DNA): TGTGCCAGCACCCTTTGGGCAGATACGCAGTATTTT.

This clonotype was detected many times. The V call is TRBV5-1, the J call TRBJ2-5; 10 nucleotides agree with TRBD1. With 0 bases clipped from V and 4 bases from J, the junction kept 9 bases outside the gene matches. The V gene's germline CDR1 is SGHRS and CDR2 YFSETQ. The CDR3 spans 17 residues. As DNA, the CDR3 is TGCGCCAGCAGCTTGGATCCGGGGACAGGGGTTCGAGAGACCCAGTACTTC. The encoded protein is CASSLDPGTGVRETQYF.

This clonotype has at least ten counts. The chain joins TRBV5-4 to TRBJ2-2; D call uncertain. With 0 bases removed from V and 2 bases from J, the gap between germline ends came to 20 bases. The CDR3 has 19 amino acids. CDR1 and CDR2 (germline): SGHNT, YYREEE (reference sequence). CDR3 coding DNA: TGTGCCAGCAGCTTGGTATTAACAACCACATCGATAAACACCGGGGAGCTGTTTTTT. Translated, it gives CASSLVLTTTSINTGELFF.

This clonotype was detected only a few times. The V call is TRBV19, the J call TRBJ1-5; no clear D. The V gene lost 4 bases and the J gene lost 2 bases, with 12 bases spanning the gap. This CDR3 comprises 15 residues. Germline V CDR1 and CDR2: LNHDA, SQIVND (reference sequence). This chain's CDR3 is CASSSKGGGNQPQHF. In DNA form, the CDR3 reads TGTGCCAGTAGTAGCAAGGGAGGAGGCAATCAGCCCCAGCATTTT.

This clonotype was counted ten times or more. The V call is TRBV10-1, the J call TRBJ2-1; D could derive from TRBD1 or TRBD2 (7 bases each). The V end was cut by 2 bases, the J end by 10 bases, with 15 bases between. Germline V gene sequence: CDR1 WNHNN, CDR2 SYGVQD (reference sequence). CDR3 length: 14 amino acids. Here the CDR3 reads CASSEKAGGGEQFF. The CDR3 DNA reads TGCGCCAGCAGTGAGAAGGCAGGGGGGGGGGAGCAGTTCTTC.

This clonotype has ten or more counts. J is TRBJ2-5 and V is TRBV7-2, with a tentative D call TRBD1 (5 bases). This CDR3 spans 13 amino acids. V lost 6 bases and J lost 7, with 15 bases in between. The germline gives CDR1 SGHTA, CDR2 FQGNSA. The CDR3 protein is CASSRTDKRTQYF. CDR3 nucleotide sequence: TGTGCCAGCAGTAGGACGGACAAGAGGACCCAGTACTTC.

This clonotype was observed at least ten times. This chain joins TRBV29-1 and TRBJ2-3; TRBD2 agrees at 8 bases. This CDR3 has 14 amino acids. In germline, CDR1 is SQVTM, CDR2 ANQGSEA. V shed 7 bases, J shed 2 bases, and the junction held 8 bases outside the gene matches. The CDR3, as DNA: TGCAGCGCGAGTCGGGAGGGCTTCACAGATACGCAGTATTTT. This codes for CSASREGFTDTQYF.

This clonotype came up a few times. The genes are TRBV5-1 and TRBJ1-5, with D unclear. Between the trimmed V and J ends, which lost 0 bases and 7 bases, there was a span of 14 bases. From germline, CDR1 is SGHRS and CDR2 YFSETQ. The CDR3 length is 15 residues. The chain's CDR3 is CASSLDWNTGQPQHF. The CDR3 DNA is TGCGCCAGCAGCTTGGATTGGAATACGGGCCAGCCCCAGCATTTT.

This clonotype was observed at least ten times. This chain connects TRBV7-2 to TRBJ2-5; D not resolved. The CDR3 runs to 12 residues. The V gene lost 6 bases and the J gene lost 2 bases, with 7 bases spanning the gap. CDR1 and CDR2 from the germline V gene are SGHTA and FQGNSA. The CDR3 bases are TGTGCCAGCAGTGACCAACAAGAGACCCAGTACTTC. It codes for CASSDQQETQYF.

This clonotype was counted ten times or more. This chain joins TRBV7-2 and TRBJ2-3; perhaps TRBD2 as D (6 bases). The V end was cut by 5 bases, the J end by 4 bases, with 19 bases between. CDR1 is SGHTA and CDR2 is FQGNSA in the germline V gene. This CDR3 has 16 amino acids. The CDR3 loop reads CASSLRRGYRSDTQYF. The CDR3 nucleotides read TGTGCCAGCAGCCTTCGGCGGGGTTACCGCTCAGATACGCAGTATTTT.

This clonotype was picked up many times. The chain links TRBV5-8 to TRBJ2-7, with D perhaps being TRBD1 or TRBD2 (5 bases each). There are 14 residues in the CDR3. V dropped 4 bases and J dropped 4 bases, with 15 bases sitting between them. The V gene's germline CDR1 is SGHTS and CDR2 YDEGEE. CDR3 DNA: TGTGCCAGCAGCAAAGGGACGGCCGGGTACGAGCAGTACTTC. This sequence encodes CASSKGTAGYEQYF.

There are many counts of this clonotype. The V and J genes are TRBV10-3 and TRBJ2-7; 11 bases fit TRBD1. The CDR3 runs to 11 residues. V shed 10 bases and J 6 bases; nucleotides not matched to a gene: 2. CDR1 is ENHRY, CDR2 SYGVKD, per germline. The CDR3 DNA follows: TGTGCCACAGGGACAGGGGGCGAGCAGTACTTC. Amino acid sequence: CATGTGGEQYF.

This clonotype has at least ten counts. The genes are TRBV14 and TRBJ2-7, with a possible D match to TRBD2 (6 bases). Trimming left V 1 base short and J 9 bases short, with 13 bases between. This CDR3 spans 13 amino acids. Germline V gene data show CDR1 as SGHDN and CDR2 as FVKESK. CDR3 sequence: CASSQVNLGGQYF. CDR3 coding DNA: TGTGCCAGCAGCCAAGTTAATCTCGGGGGGCAGTACTTC.

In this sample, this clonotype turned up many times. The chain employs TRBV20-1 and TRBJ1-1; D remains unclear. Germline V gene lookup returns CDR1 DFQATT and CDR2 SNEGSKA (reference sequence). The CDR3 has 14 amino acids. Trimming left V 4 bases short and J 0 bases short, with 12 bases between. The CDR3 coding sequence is TGCAGTGCTAAGCCCCCAGGATTGAACACTGAAGCTTTCTTT. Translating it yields CSAKPPGLNTEAFF.

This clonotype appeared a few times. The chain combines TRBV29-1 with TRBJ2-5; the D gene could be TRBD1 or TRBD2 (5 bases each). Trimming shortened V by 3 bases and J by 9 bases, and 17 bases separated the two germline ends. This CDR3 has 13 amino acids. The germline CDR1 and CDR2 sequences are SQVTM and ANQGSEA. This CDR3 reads CSVEVPAAGPQYF. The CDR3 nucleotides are TGCAGCGTTGAGGTCCCAGCGGCAGGGCCCCAGTACTTC.

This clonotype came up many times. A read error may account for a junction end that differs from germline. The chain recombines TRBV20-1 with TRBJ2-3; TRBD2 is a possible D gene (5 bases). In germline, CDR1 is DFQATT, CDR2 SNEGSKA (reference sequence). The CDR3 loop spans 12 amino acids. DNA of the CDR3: TGCAGTACTAGGATCAGCACAGATACGCAGTATTTT. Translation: CSTRISTDTQYF.

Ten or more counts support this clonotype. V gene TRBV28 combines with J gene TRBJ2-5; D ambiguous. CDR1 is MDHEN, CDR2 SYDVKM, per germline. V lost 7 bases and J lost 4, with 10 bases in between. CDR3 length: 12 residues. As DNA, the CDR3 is TGTGCCAGCACCGAACCCGGAGAGACCCAGTACTTC. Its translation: CASTEPGETQYF.

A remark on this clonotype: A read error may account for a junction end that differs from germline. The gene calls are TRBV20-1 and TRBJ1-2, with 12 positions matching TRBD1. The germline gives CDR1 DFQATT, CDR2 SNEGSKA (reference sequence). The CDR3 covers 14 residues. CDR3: CSAPPGTGGYGYAF. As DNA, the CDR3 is TGCAGTGCCCCCCCCGGGACAGGGGGCTATGGCTACGCCTTC.

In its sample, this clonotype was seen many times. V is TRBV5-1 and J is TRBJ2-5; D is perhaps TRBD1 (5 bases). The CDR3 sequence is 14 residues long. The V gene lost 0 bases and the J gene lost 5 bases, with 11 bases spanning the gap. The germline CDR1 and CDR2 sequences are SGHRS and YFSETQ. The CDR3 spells CASSLAPGWETQYF. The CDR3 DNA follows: TGCGCCAGCAGCTTGGCCCCAGGGTGGGAGACCCAGTACTTC. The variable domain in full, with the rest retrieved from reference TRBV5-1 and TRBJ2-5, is KAGVTQTPRYLIKTRGQQVTLSCSPISGHRSVSWYQQTPGQGLQFLFEYFSETQRNKGNFPGRFSGRQFSNSRSEMNVSTLELGDSALYLCASSLAPGWETQYFGPGTRLLVL.

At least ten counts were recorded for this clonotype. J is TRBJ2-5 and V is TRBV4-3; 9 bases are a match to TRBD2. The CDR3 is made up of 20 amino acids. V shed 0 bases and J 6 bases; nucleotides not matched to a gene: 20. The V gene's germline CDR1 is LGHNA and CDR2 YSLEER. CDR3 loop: CASSQENIAGVGDSRKTQYF. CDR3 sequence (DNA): TGCGCCAGCAGCCAAGAAAATATAGCGGGAGTAGGGGATTCGAGAAAGACCCAGTACTTC.

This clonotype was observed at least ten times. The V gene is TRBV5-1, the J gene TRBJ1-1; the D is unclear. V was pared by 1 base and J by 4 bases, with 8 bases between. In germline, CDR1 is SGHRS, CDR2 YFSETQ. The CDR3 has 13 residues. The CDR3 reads CASSLSLGTEAFF. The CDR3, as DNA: TGCGCCAGCAGCTTGTCCTTGGGCACTGAAGCTTTCTTT.

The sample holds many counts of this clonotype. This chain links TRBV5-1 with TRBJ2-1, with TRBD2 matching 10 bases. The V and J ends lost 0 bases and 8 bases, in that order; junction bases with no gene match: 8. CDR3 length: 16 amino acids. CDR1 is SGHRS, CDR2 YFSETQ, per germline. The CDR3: CASSLGSGGGFDEQFF. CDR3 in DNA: TGCGCCAGCAGCTTGGGGAGCGGGGGGGGTTTCGATGAGCAGTTCTTC.